Listed here are 21 T cell receptor beta chains from one sample, sequenced in a study of T-cell reconstitution after alpha-beta-depleted transplantation in children. Unique molecular identifiers were used in preparing the TCRbeta library. In TCRdb, the PCR reads were re-called with MiXCR into one record per CDR3 protein. The sample contains 190,000 or so distinct CDR3 sequences, more than 6.5% of which appear only once. This specimen was PBMCs from the stem cell graft donor, taken from the stem cell graft. The receptors here all came from a human donor who donated a stem cell graft to a child with Wiskott-Aldrich syndrome.

The J gene is TRBJ1-1, the V gene TRBV19; the match to TRBD1 covers 10 bases. This CDR3 contains 18 residues. The V gene end was trimmed by 1 base and the J gene end by 5 bases; junction bases not matched to a gene: 13. CDR1 and CDR2 from the germline V gene are LNHDA and SQIVND (reference sequence). In DNA, the CDR3 is TGTGCCAGTAGTATAGTCCACGGGACAGGGGCGGAGAGGACTGAAGCTTTCTTT. Its protein product is CASSIVHGTGAERTEAFF.

In the case of this clonotype: This sequence may be a read error, since a much larger clone differs from it by one base. In this CDR3 the conserved last residue, phenylalanine or tryptophan, is missing, so a read error is likely. The genes are TRBV19 and TRBJ1-1; tentative D call: TRBD1 (5 bases). Germline CDR1 and CDR2: LNHDA and SQIVND (reference sequence). The germline V and J ends were trimmed by 8 bases and 4 bases, with 20 bases remaining between them. The CDR3 spans 15 residues. This CDR3 is CASGARGLVGTEAFL. CDR3 coding DNA: TGTGCCAGTGGGGCCCGGGGTCTGGTTGGCACTGAAGCTTTCCTT.

This clonotype was counted at least ten times. V usage is TRBV5-1 and J usage is TRBJ2-5, with 7 bases identical to TRBD1. From germline, CDR1 is SGHRS and CDR2 YFSETQ. V gave up 2 bases and J gave up 3 bases; unmatched junction bases: 13. The CDR3 extends over 17 amino acids. The CDR3 spells CASSFWRDRVGEETQYF. In DNA form, the CDR3 reads TGCGCCAGCAGCTTCTGGAGAGACAGGGTAGGGGAAGAGACCCAGTACTTC.

CDR3: CASSLPFREINYGYTF. The CDR3 bases are TGTGCCAGCAGCCTTCCTTTCCGGGAAATTAACTATGGCTACACCTTC. The chain has TRBV7-2 and TRBJ1-2; the D is unclear. Trimming stripped 5 bases from V and 1 base from J, with 17 bases between. Germline V lookup: CDR1 SGHTA, CDR2 FQGNSA. CDR3 length: 16 amino acids.

This clonotype was counted a few times. V and J are TRBV27 and TRBJ1-5; D uncertain. This CDR3 spans 16 amino acids. With 5 bases removed from V and 4 bases from J, the gap between germline ends came to 18 bases. Germline assignment: CDR1 MNHEY and CDR2 SMNVEV (reference sequence). CDR3 nucleotides: TGTGCCAGCAGTCCTCATTCCCTGGGGAGAAATCAGCCCCAGCATTTT. This sequence encodes CASSPHSLGRNQPQHF.

This clonotype was counted many times. The V gene is TRBV10-3, the J gene TRBJ1-5, with TRBD1 as a possible D gene (5 bases). The V gene's germline CDR1 is ENHRY and CDR2 SYGVKD. CDR3 length: 13 amino acids. V lost 8 bases and J 7 bases, leaving 15 bases between the germline ends. The CDR3, as DNA: TGTGCCATCCAAAGGGGCGAAAACCAGCCCCAGCATTTT. Translated, it gives CAIQRGENQPQHF.

This clonotype has a count of ten or more. This rearrangement joins TRBV6-7 to TRBJ1-5; 7 positions match TRBD1. TRBV6-7 is sorted into the ORF group, with uncertain function. The CDR3 extends over 18 amino acids. J lost 4 bases, V lost 6 bases, and 18 bases had no gene match. The CDR3 DNA reads as TGTGCCAGCAGCTACCAAACCACCAGGGGGAGACGGAATCAGCCCCAGCATTTT. Protein sequence: CASSYQTTRGRRNQPQHF.

Many counts were recorded for this clonotype. The chain carries TRBV4-3 and TRBJ1-6, with TRBD1 matching over 9 bases. Germline V gene sequence: CDR1 LGHNA, CDR2 YSLEER. The trim removed 0 bases at V and 6 bases at J, leaving 3 bases unmatched. The CDR3 sequence is 16 residues long. CDR3 DNA: TGCGCCAGCAGCCAAGAGTGGGGACAGGGTAATTCACCCCTCCACTTT. Protein: CASSQEWGQGNSPLHF.

In this sample, this clonotype turned up many times. The rearrangement links TRBV9 to TRBJ1-4; weak D call: TRBD1 (5 bases). CDR1 and CDR2 from the germline V gene are SGDLS and YYNGEE. There are 16 residues in the CDR3. V was clipped by 2 bases and J by 7 bases, with 18 bases between them. Here the CDR3 DNA reads TGTGCCAGCAGCGTGACTCAGGGTGGCGGGAGTGAAAAACTGTTTTTT. This translates into CASSVTQGGGSEKLFF.

As for this clonotype: A much larger clone differs by one base, so this may be a read error. J is TRBJ2-2 and V is TRBV5-1; no definite D call. Germline-derived CDR1 and CDR2 are SGHRS and YFSETQ. The CDR3 sequence is 15 residues long. The DNA for the CDR3 is TGCACCAGCAGCTTACTTGCAGGGAACACCGGGGAGCTGTTTTTT. The encoded protein is CTSSLLAGNTGELFF.

This clonotype was counted ten times or more. The chain uses TRBV6-1 and TRBJ2-5; D is unresolved. This CDR3 region has 15 residues. Germline V gives CDR1 MNHNS, CDR2 SASEGT. Between the trimmed V and J ends, which lost 2 bases and 1 base, there was a span of 11 bases. CDR3 amino acids: CASSELGGPQETQYF. The CDR3 coding sequence is TGTGCCAGCAGTGAACTAGGCGGCCCCCAAGAGACCCAGTACTTC.

This clonotype was detected ten times or more. The rearrangement links TRBV12-3 or TRBV12-4 to TRBJ2-2, with unresolved D. Trimming left V 8 bases short and J 1 base short, with 8 bases between. The CDR3 runs 13 residues. The CDR3 spells CASRAWNTGELFF. CDR3 nucleotide sequence: TGTGCCAGCCGCGCGTGGAACACCGGGGAGCTGTTTTTT.

This clonotype was found a few times. The J gene is TRBJ2-1, the V gene TRBV7-6; TRBD2 agrees at 13 bases. The junction had 10 bases not matched to a gene; V was cut back by 5 bases and J by 6 bases. Germline V CDR1 and CDR2: SGHVS, FNYEAQ. CDR3 size: 17 residues. The CDR3 loop is CASSLTPRTSGSNEQFF. The CDR3 bases are TGTGCCAGCAGCCTAACACCGAGGACTAGCGGGAGCAATGAGCAGTTCTTC.

In its sample, this clonotype was seen many times. The rearrangement uses TRBV27 and TRBJ2-5; 7 bases fit TRBD1. CDR3 size: 16 residues. Germline loops: CDR1 MNHEY, CDR2 SMNVEV (reference sequence). The V gene end was trimmed by 2 bases and the J gene end by 9 bases; junction bases not matched to a gene: 15. The CDR3 here is CASSLHLRDSSGAQYF. DNA of the CDR3: TGTGCCAGCAGTTTACACCTCCGGGACAGTAGTGGAGCCCAGTACTTC.

In this sample, this clonotype turned up many times. The chain uses TRBV29-1 and TRBJ2-6, with D possibly being TRBD1 (6 bases). Germline V lookup: CDR1 SQVTM, CDR2 ANQGSEA. The CDR3 totals 15 residues. Trimming removed 3 bases from V and 0 bases from J, with 9 bases in between. The CDR3: CSVEDRDSGANVLTF. The CDR3 bases are TGCAGCGTTGAGGACAGAGACTCTGGGGCCAACGTCCTGACTTTC.

This clonotype was counted ten times or more. The CDR3 DNA is TGTGCCAGCAGTTTTGGGGTCGAAGAGAACATTCAGTACTTC. Translated: CASSFGVEENIQYF. This chain links TRBV12-3 or TRBV12-4 with TRBJ2-4, with no clear D. V gave up 3 bases and J gave up 7 bases, with 13 bases separating them. CDR3 length: 14 residues.

This clonotype was counted at least ten times. This chain uses TRBV12-3 or TRBV12-4 with TRBJ2-1, with D perhaps TRBD2 (5 bases). With 5 bases removed from V and 6 bases from J, the gap between germline ends came to 14 bases. The CDR3 is 14 residues long. The CDR3 sequence is CASSHSSLGNEQFF. CDR3 DNA: TGTGCCAGCAGTCACTCTAGCTTGGGCAATGAGCAGTTCTTC.

As DNA, the CDR3 is TGTGCCAGCAGCTTAGGGCCGGGGTTGAGGCCCGGGGAGCTGTTTTTT. It is translated as CASSLGPGLRPGELFF. The chain recombines TRBV7-2 with TRBJ2-2; D may be TRBD2 (5 bases). This CDR3 has 16 residues. The V end lost 1 base, the J end lost 6 bases, and 15 bases lay between the germline ends. The germline V gene encodes CDR1 SGHTA and CDR2 FQGNSA.

This sequence joins TRBV11-2 and TRBJ2-7, with D possibly being TRBD1 (6 bases). The CDR3 length is 13 residues. Germline values: CDR1 SGHAT, CDR2 FQNNGV. Deletions cut 5 bases from V and 2 bases from J, with 10 bases between. The CDR3 coding sequence is TGTGCCAGCAGCCAGAGGACAGCCTACGAGCAGTACTTC. Translation: CASSQRTAYEQYF.

The gene calls are TRBV7-6 and TRBJ2-5; 8 positions agree with TRBD2. This CDR3 is 17 amino acids long. Germline V gene data show CDR1 as SGHVS and CDR2 as FNYEAQ. V gave up 4 bases and J gave up 4 bases; unmatched junction bases: 14. The chain's CDR3 is CASSSYPPGLGGETQYF. The DNA of the CDR3 is TGTGCCAGCAGCTCATATCCCCCGGGACTAGGAGGAGAGACCCAGTACTTC. The full variable domain, completed using reference TRBV7-6 and TRBJ2-5, is GAGVSQSPRYKVTKRGQDVALRCDPISGHVSLYWYRQALGQGPEFLTYFNYEAQQDKSGLPNDRFSAERPEGSISTLTIQRTEQRDSAMYRCASSSYPPGLGGETQYFGPGTRLLVL.

Ten or more counts support this clonotype. The genes are TRBV9 and TRBJ2-1; tentative D call: TRBD2 (6 bases). Trimming removed 4 bases from V and 12 bases from J, with 17 bases in between. Germline values: CDR1 SGDLS, CDR2 YYNGEE. This CDR3 contains 13 residues. CDR3 residues: CASSSLYRDSQFF. CDR3 coding DNA: TGTGCCAGCAGCTCATTATACCGGGACTCGCAGTTCTTC.